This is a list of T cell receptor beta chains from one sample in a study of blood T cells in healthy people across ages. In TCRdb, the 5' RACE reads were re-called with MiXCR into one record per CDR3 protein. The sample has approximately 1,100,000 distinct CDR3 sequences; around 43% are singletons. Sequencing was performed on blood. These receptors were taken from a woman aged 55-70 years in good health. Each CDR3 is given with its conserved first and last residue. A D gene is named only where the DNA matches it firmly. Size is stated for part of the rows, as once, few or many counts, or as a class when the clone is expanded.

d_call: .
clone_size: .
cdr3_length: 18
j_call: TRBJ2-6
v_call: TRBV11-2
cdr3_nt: TGTGCCAGCAGCGACGTCAGGGGATGGCGCTCTGGGGCCAACGTCCTGACTTTC
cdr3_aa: CASSDVRGWRSGANVLTF

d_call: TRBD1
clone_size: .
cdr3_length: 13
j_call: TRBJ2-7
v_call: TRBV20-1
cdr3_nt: TGCAGTGTTATCCCCGACAGGGGGGACGAGCAGTACTTC
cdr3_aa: CSVIPDRGDEQYF

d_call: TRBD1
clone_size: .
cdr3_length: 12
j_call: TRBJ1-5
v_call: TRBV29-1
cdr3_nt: TGCAGCGCCGGACAGGGTCCAGGGCCCCAGCATTTT
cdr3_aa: CSAGQGPGPQHF

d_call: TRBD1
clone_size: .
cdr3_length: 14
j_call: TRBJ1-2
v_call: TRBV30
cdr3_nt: TGTGCCTGGAGACTACAGGGGGTTAACTATGGCTACACCTTC
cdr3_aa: CAWRLQGVNYGYTF

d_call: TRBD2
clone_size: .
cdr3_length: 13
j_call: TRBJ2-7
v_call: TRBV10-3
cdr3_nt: TGTGCCATCCGCCAGCGGGAGTCCTACGAGCAGTACTTC
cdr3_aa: CAIRQRESYEQYF

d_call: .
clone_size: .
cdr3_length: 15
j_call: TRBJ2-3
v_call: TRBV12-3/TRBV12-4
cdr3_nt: TGTGCCAGCAGTCCAATAAAGGGTATAACAGATACGCAGTATTTT
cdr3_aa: CASSPIKGITDTQYF

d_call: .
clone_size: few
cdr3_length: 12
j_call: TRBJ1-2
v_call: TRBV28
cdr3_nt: TGTGCCATACTGGCAGGGGACTATGGCTACACCTTC
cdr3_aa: CAILAGDYGYTF

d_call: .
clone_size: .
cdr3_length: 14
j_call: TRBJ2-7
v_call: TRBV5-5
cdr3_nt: TGTGCCAGCGGGGTAGAGCGAAGGGGCTTCGAGCAGTACTTC
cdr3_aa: CASGVERRGFEQYF

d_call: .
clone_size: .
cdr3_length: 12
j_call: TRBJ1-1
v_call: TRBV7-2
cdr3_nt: TGTGCCAGCAGCCCGGAGTACACTGAAGCTTTCTTT
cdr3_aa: CASSPEYTEAFF

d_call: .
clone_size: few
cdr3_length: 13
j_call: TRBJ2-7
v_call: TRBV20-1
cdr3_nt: TGCAGTGCTCCCGGGACCGAGTCTATCCAGCAGTACTTC
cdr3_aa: CSAPGTESIQQYF

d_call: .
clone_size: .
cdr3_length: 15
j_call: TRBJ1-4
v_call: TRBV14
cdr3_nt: TGTGCCAGCAGCCACGGTCGACAGCGAGGCGAAAAACTGTTTTTT
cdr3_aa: CASSHGRQRGEKLFF

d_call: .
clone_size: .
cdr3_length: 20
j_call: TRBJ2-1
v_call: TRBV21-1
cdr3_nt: TGTGCCAGCACCCAGGGTGGCTTGGCGGGAGAGTCAGGTGGGGACAATGAGCAGTTCTTC
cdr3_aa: CASTQGGLAGESGGDNEQFF

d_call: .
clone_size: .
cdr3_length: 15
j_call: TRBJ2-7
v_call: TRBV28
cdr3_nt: TGTGCCAGCAGTTTACAGGGGAGGGGGGCCTACGAGCAGTACTTC
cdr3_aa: CASSLQGRGAYEQYF

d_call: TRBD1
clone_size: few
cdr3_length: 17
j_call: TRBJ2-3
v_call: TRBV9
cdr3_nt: TGTGCCAGCGCCAACAGGGGGGACTCGGCTATAACAGATACGCAGTATTTT
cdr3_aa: CASANRGDSAITDTQYF

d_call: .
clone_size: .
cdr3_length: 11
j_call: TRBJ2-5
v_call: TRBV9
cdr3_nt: TGTGCCAGCAGCGCCGGGACCACGCAGTACTTC
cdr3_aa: CASSAGTTQYF

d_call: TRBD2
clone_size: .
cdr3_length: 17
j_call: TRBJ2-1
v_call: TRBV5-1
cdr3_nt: TGCGCCAGCAGCTTGGCAGTCAGCCCGGGGGGATACAATGAGCAGTTCTTC
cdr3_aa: CASSLAVSPGGYNEQFF

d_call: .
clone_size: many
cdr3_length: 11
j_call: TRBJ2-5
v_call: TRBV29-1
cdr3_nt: TGCAGCGTTGAGACGGGGAAGACCCAGTACTTC
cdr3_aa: CSVETGKTQYF

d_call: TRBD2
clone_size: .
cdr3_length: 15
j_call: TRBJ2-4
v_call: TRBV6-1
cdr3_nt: TGTGCCAGCAGTGGCCCAGCGGGGACCAAAAACATTCAGTACTTC
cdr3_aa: CASSGPAGTKNIQYF

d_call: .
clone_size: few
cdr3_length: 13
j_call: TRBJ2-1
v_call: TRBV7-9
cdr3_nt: TGTGCCAGCAGCACTTTGGGGGGCGATGAGCAGTTCTTC
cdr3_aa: CASSTLGGDEQFF

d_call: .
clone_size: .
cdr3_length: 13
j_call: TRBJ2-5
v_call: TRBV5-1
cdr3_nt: TGCGCCAGCGCTAAGGGGGTTGGTAATGAGCAGTACTTC
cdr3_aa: CASAKGVGNEQYF

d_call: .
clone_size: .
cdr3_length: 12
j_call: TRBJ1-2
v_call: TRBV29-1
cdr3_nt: TGCAGTATCTTAGGCGGTAACTATGGCTACACCTTC
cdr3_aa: CSILGGNYGYTF

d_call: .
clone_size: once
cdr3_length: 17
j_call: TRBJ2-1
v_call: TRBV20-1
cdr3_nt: TGCAGTGCTAGCGATGCTTTCGGGACTCGCTCCTACAATGAGCAGTTCTTC
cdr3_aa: CSASDAFGTRSYNEQFF

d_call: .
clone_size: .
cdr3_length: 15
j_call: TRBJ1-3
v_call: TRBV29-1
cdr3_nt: TGCAGCGCCGAGATACAGGGTCTGAAGGGAAACACCATATATTTT
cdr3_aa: CSAEIQGLKGNTIYF

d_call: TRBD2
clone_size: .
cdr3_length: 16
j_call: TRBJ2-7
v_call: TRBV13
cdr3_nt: TGTGCCAGCAGCTTAGAAGAGACTAGCGGGAGGCTCGAGCAGTACTTC
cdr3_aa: CASSLEETSGRLEQYF